This is a list of T cell receptor beta chains from one sample in a study of shared clonotypes between healthy human individuals. Sequencing used immunoSEQ multiplex PCR; TCRdb keeps in-frame clones, though not all of them. The table includes some 630,000 clones, approximately 96% detected once. Sequenced material: naive CD8+ T cells sorted from blood. Receptor source: a woman aged 25 to 39 in good health. Each CDR3 is given with its conserved first and last residue. Each record gives: D gene, J gene, clone size, V gene, CDR3 protein, CDR3 DNA. D genes are given only for firm matches. Size is omitted from some rows. Given values are once, few, many or a class for expanded clones.

TRBD2 TRBJ2-7 - TRBV27 CATAGGPSYEQYF TGTGCCACAGCGGGAGGGCCCTCCTACGAGCAGTACTTC
TRBD1 TRBJ2-3 - TRBV28 CASSYRILRDRDTDTQYF TGTGCCAGCAGTTATAGGATACTCCGGGACAGGGACACAGATACGCAGTATTTT
TRBD1 TRBJ2-2 - TRBV19 CASSPPGQGTGELFF TGTGCCAGTAGTCCCCCGGGACAGGGGACCGGGGAGCTGTTTTTT
TRBD1 TRBJ1-4 - TRBV6-5 CASRTLGQRNEKLFF TGTGCCAGCAGGACGTTGGGACAGAGGAATGAAAAACTGTTTTTT
- TRBJ1-1 - TRBV5-6 CASSSSFEAFF TGTGCCAGCAGCTCCTCTTTCGAAGCTTTCTTT
- TRBJ2-1 - TRBV6-6 CASSYSYEQFF TGTGCCAGCAGTTACTCTTATGAGCAGTTCTTC
- TRBJ2-1 - TRBV10-2 CASSELDSYNEQFF TGCGCCAGCAGTGAGTTGGACAGTTACAATGAGCAGTTCTTC
- TRBJ1-1 - TRBV28 CASSLYLGPNTEAFF TGTGCCAGCAGTTTATACCTCGGACCTAACACTGAAGCTTTCTTT
- TRBJ2-1 - TRBV5-6 CASSYRDAYNEQFF TGTGCCAGCAGTTATCGGGACGCGTACAATGAGCAGTTCTTC
- TRBJ2-1 - TRBV12-5 CASGLGVGVGNEQFF TGTGCTAGTGGTTTAGGGGTGGGAGTTGGTAATGAGCAGTTCTTC
TRBD2 TRBJ2-3 - TRBV7-9 CASSLAGGNTDTQYF TGTGCCAGCAGCTTGGCGGGAGGGAACACAGATACGCAGTATTTT
TRBD1 TRBJ1-1 - TRBV6-5 CASRTGENTEAFF TGTGCCAGCAGAACAGGGGAGAACACTGAAGCTTTCTTT
TRBD2 TRBJ2-2 once TRBV9 CASSVPTSGPNTGELFF TGTGCCAGCAGCGTTCCGACTAGCGGGCCGAACACCGGGGAGCTGTTTTTT
- TRBJ2-7 - TRBV27 CATRPHRNLLDEQYF TGTGCCACCCGACCGCACAGGAATTTGTTAGACGAGCAGTACTTC
- TRBJ2-7 - TRBV7-6 CASSPGTGQGYEQYF TGTGCCAGCAGCCCGGGGACTGGGCAGGGTTACGAGCAGTACTTC
- TRBJ2-1 - TRBV19 CASSIDGESRQFF TGTGCCAGTAGTATAGATGGGGAGAGTCGGCAGTTCTTC
- TRBJ2-1 - TRBV19 CASSSTQGWRRFTGSYNEQFF TGTGCCAGTAGTTCCACCCAGGGATGGCGTCGTTTCACTGGGTCCTACAATGAGCAGTTCTTC
- TRBJ2-3 once TRBV4-2 CASSGLDGTDTQYF TGTGCCAGCAGCGGGCTCGACGGCACAGATACGCAGTATTTT
TRBD1 TRBJ2-1 - TRBV27 CASTPGTGGYNEQFF TGTGCCAGCACTCCCGGGACAGGGGGCTACAATGAGCAGTTCTTC
- TRBJ2-7 - TRBV27 CASSDTNYEQYF TGTGCCAGCAGCGATACGAACTACGAGCAGTACTTC
- TRBJ2-5 - TRBV5-6 CASTLSHRDTHQETQYF TGTGCCAGCACCCTGAGCCACCGGGACACCCACCAAGAGACCCAGTACTTC
TRBD1 TRBJ2-7 - TRBV7-9 CASSPRDREMYEQYF TGTGCCAGCAGCCCCCGGGACAGGGAAATGTACGAGCAGTACTTC
TRBD1 TRBJ2-1 - TRBV19 CASSARGQGLYEQFF TGTGCCAGTAGTGCGCGCGGACAGGGTCTCTATGAGCAGTTCTTC
- TRBJ2-7 - TRBV27 CASSLVSTTYEQYF TGTGCCAGCAGTTTGGTCAGTACAACCTACGAGCAGTACTTC
- TRBJ1-1 - TRBV4-1 CASSQVIGADTEAFF TGCGCCAGCAGCCAAGTGATAGGGGCGGACACTGAAGCTTTCTTT
TRBD2 TRBJ2-1 - TRBV7-9 CASSLVPSGSYEQFF TGTGCCAGCAGCTTAGTCCCTAGCGGGAGCTATGAGCAGTTCTTC
- TRBJ1-1 - TRBV28 CASSSPPSFGGYAEAFF TGTGCCAGCAGTTCACCGCCCTCGTTTGGGGGTTACGCTGAAGCTTTCTTT
- TRBJ2-7 few TRBV11-2 CASSFSGDYEQYF TGTGCCAGCAGCTTTAGTGGGGACTACGAGCAGTACTTC
- TRBJ1-1 - TRBV28 CASSLRPGLPMNTEAFF TGTGCCAGCAGTTTACGACCGGGACTCCCTATGAACACTGAAGCTTTCTTT
TRBD1 TRBJ2-7 - TRBV6-4 CASSLYPGQGAWEQYF TGTGCCAGCAGCCTATACCCGGGACAGGGGGCCTGGGAGCAGTACTTC
- TRBJ2-2 - TRBV6-6 CASIGSGELFF TGTGCCAGCATCGGTTCCGGGGAGCTGTTTTTT
- TRBJ2-2 - TRBV28 CASSFLPGKLFF TGTGCCAGCAGTTTTCTACCCGGGAAGCTGTTTTTT
- TRBJ2-3 - TRBV9 CASSVGRQVEDTQYF TGTGCCAGCAGCGTAGGTCGACAGGTTGAAGATACGCAGTATTTT
- TRBJ1-4 once TRBV13 CASSMEGATNEKLFF TGTGCCAGCAGCATGGAGGGGGCAACTAATGAAAAACTGTTTTTT
TRBD1 TRBJ1-5 - TRBV27 CASSPGTGYRNQPQHF TGTGCCAGCAGTCCCGGGACAGGGTATCGCAATCAGCCCCAGCATTTT
TRBD2 TRBJ2-7 once TRBV10-1 CASSESDLAGVEQYF TGCGCCAGCAGTGAGTCTGATCTAGCGGGAGTCGAGCAGTACTTC
- TRBJ2-7 - TRBV28 CASSLQGQYEQYF TGTGCCAGCAGTCTCCAAGGACAGTACGAGCAGTACTTC
TRBD1 TRBJ2-2 - TRBV9 CASSVTGGSGELFF TGTGCCAGCAGCGTCACAGGGGGCTCCGGGGAGCTGTTTTTT
TRBD1 TRBJ2-7 - TRBV28 CASSITGGSSEQYF TGTGCCAGCAGTATCACAGGGGGCTCAAGCGAGCAGTACTTC
- TRBJ1-3 - TRBV29-1 CSVEPRLENTIYF TGCAGCGTCGAGCCCAGGTTGGAAAACACCATATATTTT
- TRBJ2-7 - TRBV19 CASSILDYPYEQYF TGTGCCAGTAGTATCCTAGACTACCCCTACGAGCAGTACTTC
- TRBJ1-5 - TRBV6-7 CASSYPRDINSNQPQHF TGTGCCAGCAGTTATCCCCGGGACATTAATAGCAATCAGCCCCAGCATTTT
- TRBJ1-6 - TRBV4-1 CASSQVQRPTGASPLHF TGCGCCAGCAGCCAAGTGCAAAGACCGACGGGTGCTTCACCCCTCCACTTT
- TRBJ2-5 - TRBV29-1 CSVFDSQETQYF TGCAGCGTTTTCGACAGCCAAGAGACCCAGTACTTC
- TRBJ2-4 - TRBV7-9 CASSPRLPLNIQYF TGTGCCAGCAGCCCACGACTACCCCTGAACATTCAGTACTTC
- TRBJ2-1 - TRBV5-1 CASSLAKGSEQFF TGCGCCAGCAGCTTGGCTAAAGGAAGTGAGCAGTTCTTC
- TRBJ2-5 once TRBV6-5 CASSYTADQETQYF TGTGCCAGCAGTTACACAGCTGACCAAGAGACCCAGTACTTC
TRBD2 TRBJ2-7 - TRBV4-2 CASSQEPASGSTSYEQYF TGTGCCAGCAGCCAAGAGCCGGCTAGCGGGAGTACGTCCTACGAGCAGTACTTC
TRBD1 TRBJ1-1 - TRBV7-9 CASSLVPRGGTEAFF TGTGCCAGCAGCTTAGTCCCCAGGGGGGGCACTGAAGCTTTCTTT
TRBD1 TRBJ2-4 - TRBV5-6 CASSYSTGSKNIQYF TGTGCCAGCAGCTATTCGACAGGGAGCAAAAACATTCAGTACTTC
TRBD1 TRBJ2-7 once TRBV28 CASSLQGAGEQYF TGTGCCAGCAGTTTACAGGGGGCGGGGGAGCAGTACTTC
- TRBJ2-7 once TRBV7-2 CASSPSYEQYF TGTGCCAGCAGCCCTAGCTACGAGCAGTACTTC
- TRBJ2-1 - TRBV5-4 CASSQDQRNHNEQFF TGTGCCAGCAGCCAGGATCAGCGGAACCACAATGAGCAGTTCTTC
TRBD1 TRBJ1-2 - TRBV7-6 CASSLSTGTGGVYGYTF TGTGCCAGCAGCTTATCTACCGGGACAGGGGGTGTCTATGGCTACACCTTC
TRBD1 TRBJ1-1 - TRBV9 CASSGRQGFDTEAFF TGTGCCAGCAGCGGAAGACAGGGTTTTGACACTGAAGCTTTCTTT